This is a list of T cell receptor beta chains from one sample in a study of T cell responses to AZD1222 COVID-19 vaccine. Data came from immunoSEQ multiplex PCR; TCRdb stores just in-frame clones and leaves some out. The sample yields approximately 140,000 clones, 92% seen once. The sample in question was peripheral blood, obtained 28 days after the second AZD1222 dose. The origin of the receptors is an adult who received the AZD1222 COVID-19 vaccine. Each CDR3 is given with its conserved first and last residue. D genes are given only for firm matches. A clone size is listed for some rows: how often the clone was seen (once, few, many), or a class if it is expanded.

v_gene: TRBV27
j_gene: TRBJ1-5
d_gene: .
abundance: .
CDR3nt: TGTGCCAGCAGTTTAAGGGGAAACAATCAGCCCCAGCATTTT
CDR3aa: CASSLRGNNQPQHF

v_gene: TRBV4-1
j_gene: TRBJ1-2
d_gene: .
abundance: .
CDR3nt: TGCGCCAGCAGCCCCTTTCCCCCAGGGCGGTATGGCTACACCTTC
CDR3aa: CASSPFPPGRYGYTF

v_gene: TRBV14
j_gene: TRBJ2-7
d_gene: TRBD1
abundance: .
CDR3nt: TGTGCCAGCAGCCGACAGGGATACGAGCAGTACTTC
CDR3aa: CASSRQGYEQYF

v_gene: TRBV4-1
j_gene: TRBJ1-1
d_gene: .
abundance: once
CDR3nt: TGCGCCAGCAGCCAAGTCGGTCGCAGGAACACTGAAGCTTTCTTT
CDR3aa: CASSQVGRRNTEAFF

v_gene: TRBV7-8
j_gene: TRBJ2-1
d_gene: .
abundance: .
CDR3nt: TGTGCCAGCAGCTTAGCGGGCTCCTACAATGAGCAGTTCTTC
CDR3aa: CASSLAGSYNEQFF

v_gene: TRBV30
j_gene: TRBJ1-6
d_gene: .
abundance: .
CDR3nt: TGTGCCTGGAGTGTACAACCAGGCGGGTCACCCCTCCACTTT
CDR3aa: CAWSVQPGGSPLHF

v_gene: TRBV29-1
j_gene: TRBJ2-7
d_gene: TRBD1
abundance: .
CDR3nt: TGCAGCTGGGGACAGGGGAACGAGCAGTACTTC
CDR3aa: CSWGQGNEQYF

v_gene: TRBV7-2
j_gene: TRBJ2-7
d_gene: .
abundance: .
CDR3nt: TGTGCCAGCAGCCACCTGACTAGCTACGAGCAGTACTTC
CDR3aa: CASSHLTSYEQYF

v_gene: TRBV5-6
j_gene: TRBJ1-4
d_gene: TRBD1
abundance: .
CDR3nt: TGTGCCAGCAGCTTGGACAGGGGCGGTCAACTGTTTTTT
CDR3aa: CASSLDRGGQLFF

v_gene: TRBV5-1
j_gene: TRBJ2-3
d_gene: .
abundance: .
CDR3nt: TGCGCCAGCAGCACCGAAAGCACAGATACGCAGTATTTT
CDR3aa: CASSTESTDTQYF

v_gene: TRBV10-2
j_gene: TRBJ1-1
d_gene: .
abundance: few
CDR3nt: TGCGCCAGCAGTAAACAGGGTTTGGGAACTGAAGCTTTCTTT
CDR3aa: CASSKQGLGTEAFF

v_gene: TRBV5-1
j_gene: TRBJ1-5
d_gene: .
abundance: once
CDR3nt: TGCGCCAGCAGCCCTGAGCCGATGCGTAGCAATCAGCCCCAGCATTTT
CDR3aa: CASSPEPMRSNQPQHF

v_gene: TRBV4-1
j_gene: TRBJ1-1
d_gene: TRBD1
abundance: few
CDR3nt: TGCGCCAGCAGCCTCACGGGACGCAGGGGGCCCACTGAAGCTTTCTTT
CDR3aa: CASSLTGRRGPTEAFF

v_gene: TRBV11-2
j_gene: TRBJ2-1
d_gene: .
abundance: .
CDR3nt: TGTGCCAGCAGCTTAGATATGGGGCTTGGCTCCTACAATGAGCAGTTCTTC
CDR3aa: CASSLDMGLGSYNEQFF

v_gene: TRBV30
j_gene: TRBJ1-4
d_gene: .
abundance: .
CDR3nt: TGTGCCTGGAGTGACCCGTCAACTAATGAAAAACTGTTTTTT
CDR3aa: CAWSDPSTNEKLFF

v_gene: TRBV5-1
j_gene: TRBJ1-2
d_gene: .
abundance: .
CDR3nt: TGCGCCAGCAGCTTGGGGATCGGAGGGGGGTTAAACTATGGCTACACCTTC
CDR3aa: CASSLGIGGGLNYGYTF

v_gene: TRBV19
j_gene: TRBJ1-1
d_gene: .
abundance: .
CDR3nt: TGTGCCAGTAGCGACAGACTGGTAACGAGGGCTGAAGCTTTCTTT
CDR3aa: CASSDRLVTRAEAFF

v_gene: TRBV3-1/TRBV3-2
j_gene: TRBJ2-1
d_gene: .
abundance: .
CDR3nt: TGTGCCAGCAGCCACCAATACAATGAGCAGTTCTTC
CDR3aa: CASSHQYNEQFF

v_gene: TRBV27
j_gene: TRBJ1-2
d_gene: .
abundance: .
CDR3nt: TGTGCCAGCAGTTTAATGGGGGCGCCCAAGCCCGGCTACACCTTC
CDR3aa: CASSLMGAPKPGYTF

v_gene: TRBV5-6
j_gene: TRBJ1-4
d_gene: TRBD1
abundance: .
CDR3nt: TGTGCCAGCAGCCTACAGGGGGCACGGGAAAAACTGTTTTTT
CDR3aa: CASSLQGAREKLFF

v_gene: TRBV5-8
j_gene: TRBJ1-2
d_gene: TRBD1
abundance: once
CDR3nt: TGTGCCAGCAGCTTGGGGGGGACAGTCCCCTATGGCTACACCTTC
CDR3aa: CASSLGGTVPYGYTF

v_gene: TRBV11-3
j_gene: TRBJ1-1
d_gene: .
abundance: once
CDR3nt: TGTGCCAGCAGCTTGTTATCAGGGACGGGCACTGAAGCTTTCTTT
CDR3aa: CASSLLSGTGTEAFF

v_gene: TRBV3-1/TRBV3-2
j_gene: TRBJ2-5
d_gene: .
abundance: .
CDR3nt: TGTGCCAGCAGCCAAGACAGTGCTGGCACCCAGTACTTC
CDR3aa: CASSQDSAGTQYF

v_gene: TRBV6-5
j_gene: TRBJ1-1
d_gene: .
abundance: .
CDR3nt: TGTGCCAGCAGTTACTCGATGGGGACTGAAGCTTTCTTT
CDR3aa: CASSYSMGTEAFF

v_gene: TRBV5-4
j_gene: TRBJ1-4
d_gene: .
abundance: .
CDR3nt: TGTGCCAGCAGCCCTGACCTCCCTAAAGGTGAAAAACTGTTTTTT
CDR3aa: CASSPDLPKGEKLFF

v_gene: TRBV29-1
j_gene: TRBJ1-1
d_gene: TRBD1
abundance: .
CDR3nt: TGCAGCGCTCGCAGGGGGCAAGCTGAAGCTTTCTTT
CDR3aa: CSARRGQAEAFF

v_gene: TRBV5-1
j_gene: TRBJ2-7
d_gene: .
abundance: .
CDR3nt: TGCGCCAGCAGCTTGTCTGGCGAGCAGTACTTC
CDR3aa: CASSLSGEQYF

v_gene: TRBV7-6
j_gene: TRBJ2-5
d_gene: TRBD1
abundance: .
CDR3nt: TGTGCCAGCAGCAAGATCCGGGACAGGGGCACAGAGACCCAGTACTTC
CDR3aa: CASSKIRDRGTETQYF

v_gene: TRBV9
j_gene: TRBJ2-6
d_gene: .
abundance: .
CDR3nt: TGTGCCAGCAGCGTAGACGGGGCCTCTGGGGCCAACGTCCTGACTTTC
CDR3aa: CASSVDGASGANVLTF

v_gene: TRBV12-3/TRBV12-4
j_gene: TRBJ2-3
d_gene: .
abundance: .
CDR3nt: TGTGCCAGCAGCTCTTGGGGCACAGATACGCAGTATTTT
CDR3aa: CASSSWGTDTQYF

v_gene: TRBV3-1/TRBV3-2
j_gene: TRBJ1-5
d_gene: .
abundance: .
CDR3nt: TGTGCCAGCAGCCAAGGCACCGGGACGCAGCATTTT
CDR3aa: CASSQGTGTQHF

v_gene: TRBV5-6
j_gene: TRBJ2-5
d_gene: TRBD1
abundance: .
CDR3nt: TGTGCCAGCAGCTTGGACAGGGGAGAGACCCAGTACTTC
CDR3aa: CASSLDRGETQYF

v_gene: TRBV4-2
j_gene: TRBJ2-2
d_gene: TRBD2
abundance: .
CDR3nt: TGTGCCAGCAGCCAACCCCTCGGACTAGCGGGAGTAGGGGAGCTGTTTTTT
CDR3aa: CASSQPLGLAGVGELFF

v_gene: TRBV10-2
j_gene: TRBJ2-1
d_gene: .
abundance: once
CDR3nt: TGCGCCAGCAGCCCCCCCCGTGACGCCGCGTACAATGAGCAGTTCTTC
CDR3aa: CASSPPRDAAYNEQFF

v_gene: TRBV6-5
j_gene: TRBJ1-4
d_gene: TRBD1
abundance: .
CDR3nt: TGTGCCAGCAGACCCACCGGGACAGGGGATGAAAAACTGTTTTTT
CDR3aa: CASRPTGTGDEKLFF

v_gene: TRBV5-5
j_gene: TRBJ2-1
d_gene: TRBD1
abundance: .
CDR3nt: TGTGCCAGCAGCTCCTCCGGGACAGGGTTGCATGAGCAGTTCTTC
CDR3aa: CASSSSGTGLHEQFF

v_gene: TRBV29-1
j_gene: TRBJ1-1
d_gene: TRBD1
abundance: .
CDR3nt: TGCAGCGTACGGGACAGGCCGAACACTGAAGCTTTCTTT
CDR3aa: CSVRDRPNTEAFF

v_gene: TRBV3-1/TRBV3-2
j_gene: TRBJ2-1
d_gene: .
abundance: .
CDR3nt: TGTGCCAGCAGTAATAGCCTTTCCTACAATGAGCAGTTCTTC
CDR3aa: CASSNSLSYNEQFF

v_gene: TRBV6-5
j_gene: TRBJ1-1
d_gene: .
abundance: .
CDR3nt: TGTGCCAGCAGTTCCCAGGGTATGAACACTGAAGCTTTCTTT
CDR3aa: CASSSQGMNTEAFF

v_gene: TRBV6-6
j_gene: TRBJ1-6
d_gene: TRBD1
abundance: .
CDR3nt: TGTGCCAGCAGTCCTCGGACAGGGAGCTCCTATAATTCACCCCTCCACTTT
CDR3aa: CASSPRTGSSYNSPLHF

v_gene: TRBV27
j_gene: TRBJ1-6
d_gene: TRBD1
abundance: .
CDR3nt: TGTGCCAGCAGACTGACAGGGAGTGTTAATTCACCCCTCCACTTT
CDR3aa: CASRLTGSVNSPLHF

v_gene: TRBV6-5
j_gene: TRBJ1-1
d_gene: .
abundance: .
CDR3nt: TGTGCCAGCAGTTACTCCGCCACTCGTTTGCCTTTCTTT
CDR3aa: CASSYSATRLPFF